This is a list of T cell receptor beta chains from one sample in a study of cytomegalovirus exposure and HLA in healthy donors. Data came from immunoSEQ multiplex PCR; TCRdb stores just in-frame clones and leaves some out. The sample holds about 200,000 clones, 80% to 90% seen once. The sequencing input was PBMCs. Source of these receptors: a young woman in good health and CMV-seropositive. Each CDR3 is given with its conserved first and last residue. D genes are given only for firm matches. Rows give clone size only sometimes, using once, few, many, or a class for an expanded clone.

len	abundance	v_gene	d_gene	j_gene	CDR3nt	CDR3aa
15	once	TRBV18	.	TRBJ1-1	TGTGCCAGCTCACCTTCTGGCAGTCGGAACACTGAAGCTTTCTTT	CASSPSGSRNTEAFF
15	.	TRBV11-2	.	TRBJ1-1	TGTGCCAGCAGCCCCACGCCCACAGGGCGCACTGAAGCTTTCTTT	CASSPTPTGRTEAFF
17	.	TRBV27	TRBD2	TRBJ2-3	TGTGCCAGCAGTTTCCTGGGAATACTAGCGGTCACAGATACGCAGTATTTT	CASSFLGILAVTDTQYF
15	.	TRBV23-1	.	TRBJ1-1	TGCGCCAGCGTCTACCAGACAGGACAAAACACTGAAGCTTTCTTT	CASVYQTGQNTEAFF
17	many	TRBV27	.	TRBJ1-5	TGTGCCAGCAGTTTAAATGGGAGGGGGGGAGCAGATCAGCCCCAGCATTTT	CASSLNGRGGADQPQHF
14	.	TRBV6-1	.	TRBJ1-5	TGTGCCAGCAGTGAGTCGTCAGCCGAGGAGGTCCAGCATTTT	CASSESSAEEVQHF
16	once	TRBV5-1	.	TRBJ1-1	TGCGCCAGCAGCTTCCGGACAGCTTACCAGAACACTGAAGCTTTCTTT	CASSFRTAYQNTEAFF
14	.	TRBV2	.	TRBJ2-3	TGTGCCAGCAGAGAGGGTTTTAGCACAGATACGCAGTATTTT	CASREGFSTDTQYF
14	.	TRBV18	TRBD1	TRBJ2-7	TGTGCCAGCTCACCAAACAGGGGGCCCCACGAGCAGTACTTC	CASSPNRGPHEQYF
15	.	TRBV29-1	TRBD1	TRBJ2-7	TGCAGCGTTGAAGTTGAGGGACAGGGGCTATGGGAGCAGTACTTC	CSVEVEGQGLWEQYF
16	once	TRBV7-3	.	TRBJ2-2	TGTGCCAGCAGCTTAAATGGAGGGGGCGTTTCCGGGGAGCTGTTTTTT	CASSLNGGGVSGELFF
15	once	TRBV5-1	TRBD2	TRBJ2-7	TGCGCCAGCAGCTTTGATAGCGGGAGAGTCGACGAGCAGTACTTC	CASSFDSGRVDEQYF
16	.	TRBV27	TRBD1	TRBJ1-2	TGTGCCAGCAGTCCCTACCGACAGGGAAGGGACTATGGCTACACCTTC	CASSPYRQGRDYGYTF
15	.	TRBV19	.	TRBJ1-1	TGTGCCAGTAGTTCGCAATTCCAGGAGAACACTGAAGCTTTCTTT	CASSSQFQENTEAFF
16	.	TRBV7-3	TRBD2	TRBJ2-1	TGTGCCAGCAGCTTAATGTGGACTAGCGGGATCAATGAGCAGTTCTTC	CASSLMWTSGINEQFF
13	.	TRBV7-2	TRBD2	TRBJ2-7	TGTGCCAGCAGCTTAGGGGACTACTACGAGCAGTACTTC	CASSLGDYYEQYF
14	.	TRBV5-4	TRBD1	TRBJ2-7	TGTGCCAGCAGCTTAGGACAGGGAGGCTACGAGCAGTACTTC	CASSLGQGGYEQYF